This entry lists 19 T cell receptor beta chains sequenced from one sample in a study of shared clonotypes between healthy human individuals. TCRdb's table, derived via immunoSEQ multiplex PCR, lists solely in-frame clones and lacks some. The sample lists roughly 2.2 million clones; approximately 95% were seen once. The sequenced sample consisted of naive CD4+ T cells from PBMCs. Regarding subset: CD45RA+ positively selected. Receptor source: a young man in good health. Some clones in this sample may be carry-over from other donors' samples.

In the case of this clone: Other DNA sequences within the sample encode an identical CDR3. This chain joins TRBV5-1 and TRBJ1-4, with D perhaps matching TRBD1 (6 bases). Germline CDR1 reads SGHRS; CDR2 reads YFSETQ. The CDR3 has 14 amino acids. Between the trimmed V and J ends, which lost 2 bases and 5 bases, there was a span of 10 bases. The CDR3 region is CASSLGGGNEKLFF. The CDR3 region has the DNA TGCGCCAGCAGCTTAGGGGGAGGGAATGAAAAACTGTTTTTT.

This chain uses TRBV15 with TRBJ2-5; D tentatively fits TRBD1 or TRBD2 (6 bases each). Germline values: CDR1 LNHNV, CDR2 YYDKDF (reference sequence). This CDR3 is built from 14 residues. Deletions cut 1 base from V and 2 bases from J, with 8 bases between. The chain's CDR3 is CATSRVGGQETQYF. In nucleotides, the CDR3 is TGTGCCACCAGCAGAGTAGGGGGGCAAGAGACCCAGTACTTC.

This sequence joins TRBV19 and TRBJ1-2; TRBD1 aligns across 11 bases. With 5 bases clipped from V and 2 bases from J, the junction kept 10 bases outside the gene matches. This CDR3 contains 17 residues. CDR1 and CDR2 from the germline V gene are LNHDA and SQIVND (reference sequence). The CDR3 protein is CASSPSRDRGKNYGYTF. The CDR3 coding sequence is TGTGCCAGTAGTCCAAGTCGGGACAGGGGGAAAAACTATGGCTACACCTTC.

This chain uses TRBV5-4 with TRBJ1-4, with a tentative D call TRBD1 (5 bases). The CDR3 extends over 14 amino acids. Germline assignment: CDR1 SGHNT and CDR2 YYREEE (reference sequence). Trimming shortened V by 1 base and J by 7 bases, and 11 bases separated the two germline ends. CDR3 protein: CASSLYQGPEKLFF. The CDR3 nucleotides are TGTGCCAGCAGCTTGTACCAGGGTCCTGAAAAACTGTTTTTT.

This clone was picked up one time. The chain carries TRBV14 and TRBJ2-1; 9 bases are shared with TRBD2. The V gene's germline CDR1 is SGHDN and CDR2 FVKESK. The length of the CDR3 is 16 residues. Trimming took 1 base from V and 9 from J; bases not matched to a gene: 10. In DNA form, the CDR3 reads TGTGCCAGCAGCCAAGGGGGGCGCGGGAGGGAGACTGAGCAGTTCTTC. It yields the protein CASSQGGRGRETEQFF.

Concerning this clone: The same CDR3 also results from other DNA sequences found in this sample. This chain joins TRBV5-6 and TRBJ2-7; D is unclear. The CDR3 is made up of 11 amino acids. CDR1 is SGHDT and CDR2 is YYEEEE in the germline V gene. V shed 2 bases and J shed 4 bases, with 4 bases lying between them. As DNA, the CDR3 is TGTGCCAGCAGCTTAAGGTACGAGCAGTACTTC. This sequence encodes CASSLRYEQYF.

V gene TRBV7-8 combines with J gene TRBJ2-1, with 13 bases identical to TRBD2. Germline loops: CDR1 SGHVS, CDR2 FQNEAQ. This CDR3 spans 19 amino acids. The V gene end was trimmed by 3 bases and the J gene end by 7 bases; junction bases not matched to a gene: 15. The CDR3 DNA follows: TGTGCCAGCAGCTTGGTCGGGTCGGGACTAGCGGGACTTAGGAATGAGCAGTTCTTC. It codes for CASSLVGSGLAGLRNEQFF.

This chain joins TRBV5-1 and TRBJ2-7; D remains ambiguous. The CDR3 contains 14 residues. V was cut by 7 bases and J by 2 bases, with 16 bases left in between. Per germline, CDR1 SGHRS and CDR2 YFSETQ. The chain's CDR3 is CASSGLGGAYEQYF. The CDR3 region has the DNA TGCGCCAGCTCCGGCCTAGGCGGCGCCTACGAGCAGTACTTC.

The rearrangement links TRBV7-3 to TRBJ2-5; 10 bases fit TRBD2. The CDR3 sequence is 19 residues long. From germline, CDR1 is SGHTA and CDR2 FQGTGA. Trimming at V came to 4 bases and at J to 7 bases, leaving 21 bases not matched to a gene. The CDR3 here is CASSSRLDLAGDSGGTQYF. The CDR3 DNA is TGTGCCAGCAGCTCCAGGCTAGATCTAGCGGGAGACTCCGGTGGGACCCAGTACTTC. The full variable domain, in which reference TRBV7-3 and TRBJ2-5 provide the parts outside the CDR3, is GAGVSQTPSNKVTEKGKYVELRCDPISGHTALYWYRQSLGQGPEFLIYFQGTGAADDSGLPNDRFFAVRPEGSVSTLKIQRTERGDSAVYLCASSSRLDLAGDSGGTQYFGPGTRLLVL.

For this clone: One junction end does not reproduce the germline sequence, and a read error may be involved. CDR3: CASSPRWTAAAFF. The CDR3 DNA reads as TGTGCCAGCAGTCCCCGATGGACAGCGGCGGCTTTTTTT. The chain joins TRBV28 to TRBJ1-5; D is possibly TRBD1 (6 bases). The CDR3 runs 13 residues. Per germline, CDR1 MDHEN and CDR2 SYDVKM.

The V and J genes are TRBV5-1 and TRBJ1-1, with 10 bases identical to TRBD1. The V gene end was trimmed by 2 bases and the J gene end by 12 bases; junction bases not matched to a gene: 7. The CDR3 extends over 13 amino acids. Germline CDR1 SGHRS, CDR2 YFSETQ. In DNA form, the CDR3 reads TGCGCCAGCAGCTTTGGACAGGGGGAAAAATCTTTCTTT. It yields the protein CASSFGQGEKSFF.

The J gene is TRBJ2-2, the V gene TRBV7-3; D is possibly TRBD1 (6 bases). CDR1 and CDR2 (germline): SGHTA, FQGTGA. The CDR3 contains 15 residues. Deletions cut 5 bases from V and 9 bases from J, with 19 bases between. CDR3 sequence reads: CASSPGQGPPRELFF. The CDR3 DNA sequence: TGTGCCAGCAGCCCCGGGCAGGGGCCCCCCAGGGAGCTGTTTTTT. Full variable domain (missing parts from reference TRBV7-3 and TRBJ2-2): GAGVSQTPSNKVTEKGKYVELRCDPISGHTALYWYRQSLGQGPEFLIYFQGTGAADDSGLPNDRFFAVRPEGSVSTLKIQRTERGDSAVYLCASSPGQGPPRELFFGEGSRLTVL.

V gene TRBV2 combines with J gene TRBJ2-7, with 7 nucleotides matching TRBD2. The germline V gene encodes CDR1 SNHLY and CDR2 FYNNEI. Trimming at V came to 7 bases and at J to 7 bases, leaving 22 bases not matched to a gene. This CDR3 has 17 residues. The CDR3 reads CASTLDLWGEGLGEQYF. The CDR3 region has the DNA TGTGCCAGCACCCTGGATTTGTGGGGGGAGGGCCTGGGTGAGCAGTACTTC.

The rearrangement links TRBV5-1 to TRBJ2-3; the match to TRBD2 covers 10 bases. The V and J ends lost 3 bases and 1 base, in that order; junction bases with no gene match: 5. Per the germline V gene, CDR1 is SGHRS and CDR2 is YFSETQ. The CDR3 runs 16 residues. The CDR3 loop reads CASSSAGTSGTDTQYF. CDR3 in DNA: TGCGCCAGCAGCTCCGCCGGGACTAGCGGCACAGATACGCAGTATTTT.

CDR3: CASRGENTGELFF. The CDR3 DNA reads TGTGCCAGCAGGGGAGAAAACACCGGGGAGCTGTTTTTT. The chain carries TRBV6-5 and TRBJ2-2; perhaps TRBD2 as D (5 bases). V was trimmed by 6 bases and J by 2 bases, leaving 7 bases between them. The germline V gene has CDR1 MNHEY and CDR2 SVGAGI. There are 13 residues in the CDR3.

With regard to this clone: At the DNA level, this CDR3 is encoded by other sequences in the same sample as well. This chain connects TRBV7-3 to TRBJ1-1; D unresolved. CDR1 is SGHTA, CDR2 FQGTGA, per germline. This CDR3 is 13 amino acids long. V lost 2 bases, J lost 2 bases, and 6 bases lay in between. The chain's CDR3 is CASSLLSNTEAFF. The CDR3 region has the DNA TGTGCCAGCAGCTTACTCAGTAACACTGAAGCTTTCTTT.

The CDR3 sequence: CASSFQPTNTEAFF. CDR3 bases: TGTGCCAGCAGTTTCCAGCCGACCAACACTGAAGCTTTCTTT. The rearrangement joins TRBV28 to TRBJ1-1; D is ambiguous. CDR3 length: 14 amino acids. CDR1 MDHEN and CDR2 SYDVKM come from the germline V gene. V was pared by 3 bases and J by 2 bases, with 10 bases between.

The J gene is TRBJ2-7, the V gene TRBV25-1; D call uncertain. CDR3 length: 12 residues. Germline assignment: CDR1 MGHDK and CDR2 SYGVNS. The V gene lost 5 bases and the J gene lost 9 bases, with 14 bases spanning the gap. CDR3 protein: CASSSNPRMQYF. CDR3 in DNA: TGTGCCAGCAGTTCCAATCCCAGAATGCAGTACTTC.

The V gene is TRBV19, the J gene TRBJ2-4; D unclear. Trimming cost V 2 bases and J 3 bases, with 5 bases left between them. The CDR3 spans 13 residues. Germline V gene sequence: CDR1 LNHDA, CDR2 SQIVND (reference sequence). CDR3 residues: CASSINSKNIQYF. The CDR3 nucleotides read TGTGCCAGTAGTATAAACAGCAAAAACATTCAGTACTTC.